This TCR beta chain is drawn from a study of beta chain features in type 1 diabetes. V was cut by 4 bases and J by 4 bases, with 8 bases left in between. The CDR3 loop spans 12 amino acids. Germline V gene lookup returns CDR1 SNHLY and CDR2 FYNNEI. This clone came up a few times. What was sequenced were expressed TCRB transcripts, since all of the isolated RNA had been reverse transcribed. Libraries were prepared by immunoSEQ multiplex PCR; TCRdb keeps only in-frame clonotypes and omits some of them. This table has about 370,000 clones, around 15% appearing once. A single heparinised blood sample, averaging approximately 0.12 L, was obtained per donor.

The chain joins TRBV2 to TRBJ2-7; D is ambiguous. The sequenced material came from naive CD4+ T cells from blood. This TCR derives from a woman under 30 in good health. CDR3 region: CASSASGYEQYF. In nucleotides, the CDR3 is TGTGCCAGCAGTGCATCGGGTTACGAGCAGTACTTC.